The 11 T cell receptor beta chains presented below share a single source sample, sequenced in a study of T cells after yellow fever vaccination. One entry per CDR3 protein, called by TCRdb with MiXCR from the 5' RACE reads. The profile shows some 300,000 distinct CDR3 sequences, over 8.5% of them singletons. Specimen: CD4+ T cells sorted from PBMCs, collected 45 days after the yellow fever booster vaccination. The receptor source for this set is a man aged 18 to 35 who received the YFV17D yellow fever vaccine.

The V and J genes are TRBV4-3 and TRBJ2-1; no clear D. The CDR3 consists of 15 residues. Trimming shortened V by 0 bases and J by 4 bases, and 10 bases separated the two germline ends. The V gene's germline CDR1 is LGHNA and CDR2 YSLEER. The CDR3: CASSQDPIGYNEQFF. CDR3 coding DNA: TGCGCCAGCAGCCAAGATCCCATCGGTTACAATGAGCAGTTCTTC.

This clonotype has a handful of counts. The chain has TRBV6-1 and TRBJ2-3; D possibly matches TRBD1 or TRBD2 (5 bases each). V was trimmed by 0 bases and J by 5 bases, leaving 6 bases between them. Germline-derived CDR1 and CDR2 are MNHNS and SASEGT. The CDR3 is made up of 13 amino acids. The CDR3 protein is CASSEAGEDTQYF. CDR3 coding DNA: TGTGCCAGCAGTGAAGCGGGGGAAGATACGCAGTATTTT.

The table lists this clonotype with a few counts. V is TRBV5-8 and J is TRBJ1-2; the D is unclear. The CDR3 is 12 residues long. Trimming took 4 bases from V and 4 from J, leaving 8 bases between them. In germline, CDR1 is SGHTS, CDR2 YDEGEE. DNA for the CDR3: TGTGCCAGCAGCAGGGCCGGCTATGGCTACACCTTC. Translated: CASSRAGYGYTF.

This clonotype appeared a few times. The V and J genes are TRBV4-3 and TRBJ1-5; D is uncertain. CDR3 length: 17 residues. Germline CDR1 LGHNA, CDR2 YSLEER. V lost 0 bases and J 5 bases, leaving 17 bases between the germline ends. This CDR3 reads CASSQESGGARYQPQHF. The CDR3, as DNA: TGCGCCAGCAGCCAAGAAAGTGGAGGAGCCCGGTATCAGCCCCAGCATTTT.

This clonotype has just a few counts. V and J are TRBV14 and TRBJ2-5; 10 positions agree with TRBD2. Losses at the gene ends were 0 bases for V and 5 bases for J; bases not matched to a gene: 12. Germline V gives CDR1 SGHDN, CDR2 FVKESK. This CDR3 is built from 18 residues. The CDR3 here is CASSQEKGLAGVLETQYF. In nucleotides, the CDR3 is TGTGCCAGCAGCCAAGAGAAAGGGCTAGCGGGGGTGCTGGAGACCCAGTACTTC.

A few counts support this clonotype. CDR3 in DNA: TGTGCCATCGCTGGGGGACAGGGACACACAGATACGCAGTATTTT. This encodes CAIAGGQGHTDTQYF. The J gene is TRBJ2-3, the V gene TRBV10-3, with TRBD1 matching 9 bases. CDR3 length: 15 amino acids. Germline CDR1 reads ENHRY; CDR2 reads SYGVKD. The V and J ends lost 8 bases and 2 bases, in that order; junction bases with no gene match: 8.

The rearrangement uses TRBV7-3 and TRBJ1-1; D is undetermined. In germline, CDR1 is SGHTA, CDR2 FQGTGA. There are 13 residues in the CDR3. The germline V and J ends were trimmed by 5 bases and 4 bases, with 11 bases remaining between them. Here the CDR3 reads CASSPLAGTEAFF. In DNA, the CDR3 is TGTGCCAGCAGCCCGTTGGCGGGCACTGAAGCTTTCTTT.

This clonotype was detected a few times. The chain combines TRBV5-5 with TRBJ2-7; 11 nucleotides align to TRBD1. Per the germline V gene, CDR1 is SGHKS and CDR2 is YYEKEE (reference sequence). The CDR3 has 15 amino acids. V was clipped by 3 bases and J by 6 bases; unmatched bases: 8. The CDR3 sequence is CASSWRPGQGGEQYF. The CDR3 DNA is TGTGCCAGCAGCTGGAGACCGGGACAGGGGGGCGAGCAGTACTTC.

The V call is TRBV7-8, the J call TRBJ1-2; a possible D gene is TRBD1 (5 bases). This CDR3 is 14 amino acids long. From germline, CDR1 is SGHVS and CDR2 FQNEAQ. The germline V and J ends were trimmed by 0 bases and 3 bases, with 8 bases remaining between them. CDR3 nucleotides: TGTGCCAGCAGCTTAGCCGGGACGGACTATGGCTACACCTTC. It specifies CASSLAGTDYGYTF. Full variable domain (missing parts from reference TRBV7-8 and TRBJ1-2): GAGVSQSPRYKVAKRGQDVALRCDPISGHVSLFWYQQALGQGPEFLTYFQNEAQLDKSGLPSDRFFAERPEGSVSTLKIQRTQQEDSAVYLCASSLAGTDYGYTFGSGTRLTVV.

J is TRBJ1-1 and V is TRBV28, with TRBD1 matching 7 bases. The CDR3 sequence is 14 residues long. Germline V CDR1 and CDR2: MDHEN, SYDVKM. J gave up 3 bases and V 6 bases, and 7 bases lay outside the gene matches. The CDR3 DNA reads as TGTGCCAGCAGAACACAGACAGGGTACACTGAAGCTTTCTTT. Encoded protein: CASRTQTGYTEAFF.

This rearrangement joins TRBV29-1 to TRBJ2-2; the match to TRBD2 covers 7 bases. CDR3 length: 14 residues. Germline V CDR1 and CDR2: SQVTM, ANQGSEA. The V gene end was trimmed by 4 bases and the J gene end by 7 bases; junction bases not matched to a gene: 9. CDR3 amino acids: CSVAGGLGRGELFF. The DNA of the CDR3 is TGCAGCGTTGCGGGGGGATTAGGGCGCGGGGAGCTGTTTTTT.